This TCR beta chain was sequenced for a study of blood T cells in healthy people across ages. V dropped 6 bases and J dropped 0 bases, with 14 bases sitting between them. The germline V gene has CDR1 MGHDK and CDR2 SYGVNS. The CDR3 loop spans 15 amino acids. The table lists this clonotype with a few counts. PCR was performed a second time for 7 to 11 cycles using a sample-barcoded 5' primer and a J-beta primer mix. TCRdb processed the 5' RACE reads anew with MiXCR; each CDR3 protein has one entry. The profile shows more than 700,000 distinct CDR3 sequences, about half of them singletons. This chain uses TRBV25-1 with TRBJ1-2; TRBD1 is a possible D gene (5 bases). The receptor was derived from a man older than 75 in good health. Sequencing input: blood. CDR3 in amino acids: CASSQPGTTNYGYTF. The CDR3, as DNA: TGTGCCAGCAGCCAACCGGGGACTACTAACTATGGCTACACCTTC.